This passage covers 14 T cell receptor beta chains from one sample sequenced in a study of control samples from healthy donors and cancer patients. Data came from immunoSEQ multiplex PCR; TCRdb stores just in-frame clones and leaves some out. This table has 40,000 to 50,000 clones, over 90% appearing once. Sequenced input: PBMCs. These receptors all come from a woman aged 45 to 65 with head and neck cancer.

This rearrangement joins TRBV6-2 or TRBV6-3 to TRBJ2-3; D ambiguous. CDR1 and CDR2 (germline): MNHEY, SVGEGT. This CDR3 is 14 amino acids long. The V and J ends lost 0 bases and 2 bases respectively, with 6 bases between them. This CDR3 is CASSYSTITDTQYF. The CDR3 bases are TGTGCCAGCAGTTACTCGACGATCACAGATACGCAGTATTTT.

The rearrangement links TRBV7-9 to TRBJ1-2; TRBD1 is a possible D gene (6 bases). This CDR3 contains 13 residues. Germline CDR1 is SEHNR and CDR2 is FQNEAQ (reference sequence). V was pared by 0 bases and J by 14 bases, with 16 bases between. The CDR3 reads CASSLAGQPSGTF. CDR3 DNA sequence: TGTGCCAGCAGCTTAGCAGGACAGCCCTCGGGAACCTTC.

The CDR3 DNA follows: TGTGCCAGCAGTTTGTGGACAGGGGGAAACAATCAGCCCCAGCATTTT. Its protein product is CASSLWTGGNNQPQHF. This chain joins TRBV28 and TRBJ1-5, with 10 positions matching TRBD1. CDR3 length equals 16 residues. The J segment lost 3 bases and the V segment lost 3 bases, leaving 5 bases of the junction unmatched. Looked up from germline, CDR1 is MDHEN and CDR2 is SYDVKM.

The CDR3 reads CASSYSAGGPNTQYF. In DNA form, the CDR3 reads TGTGCCAGCAGTTACTCCGCGGGAGGGCCGAATACGCAGTATTTT. The J gene is TRBJ2-3, the V gene TRBV6-5; 9 positions agree with TRBD2. Trimming took 0 bases from V and 7 from J; bases not matched to a gene: 5. CDR1 MNHEY and CDR2 SVGAGI come from the germline V gene. CDR3 length: 15 residues.

The rearrangement uses TRBV24-1 and TRBJ1-5, with D tentatively TRBD1 (5 bases). The germline V gene encodes CDR1 KGHDR and CDR2 SFDVKD. V gave up 3 bases and J gave up 1 base, with 6 bases separating them. The CDR3 has 14 amino acids. CDR3 residues: CATSDRDSNQPQHF. DNA of the CDR3: TGTGCCACCAGTGATCGGGACAGCAATCAGCCCCAGCATTTT.

The chain carries TRBV21-1 and TRBJ2-3; the table's D gene call, TRBD2, was not cross checked with the DNA. TRBV21-1 is tagged as a pseudogene. The CDR3 loop spans 16 amino acids. The CDR3 bases are TGTGCCAGCAGCAAAGTCGGCGGGAGGGTGACAGATACGCAGTATTTT. It encodes CASSKVGGRVTDTQYF.

This chain uses TRBV19 with TRBJ1-5; D not resolved. Trimming took off 6 bases at V and 0 bases at J, with 9 bases between the two ends. Germline lookup yields CDR1 LNHDA and CDR2 SQIVND (reference sequence). The CDR3 covers 14 residues. The CDR3 DNA reads as TGTGCCAGTAGGGACGGGAATAGCAATCAGCCCCAGCATTTT. Its translation: CASRDGNSNQPQHF.

This clone has only a few counts. J is TRBJ2-2 and V is TRBV28, with a tentative D call TRBD1 (7 bases). The CDR3 covers 12 residues. Trimming pared 8 bases from V and 6 bases from J, leaving 10 bases between. CDR1 and CDR2 (germline): MDHEN, SYDVKM. Here the CDR3 DNA reads TGTGCCAGCGGCAGGGGGGCCGGGGAGCTGTTTTTT. Its translation is CASGRGAGELFF.

CDR3 loop: CASSAPGLAGGGEQFF. DNA for the CDR3: TGTGCCAGCAGTGCTCCGGGACTAGCGGGAGGTGGTGAGCAGTTCTTC. The chain uses TRBV6-1 and TRBJ2-1, with 15 bases matching TRBD2. Germline V lookup: CDR1 MNHNS, CDR2 SASEGT. The CDR3 runs to 16 residues. Trimming removed 4 bases from V and 9 bases from J; junction bases left unmatched: 7.

The V gene is TRBV28, the J gene TRBJ2-1; 8 bases match TRBD2. Germline CDR1 reads MDHEN; CDR2 reads SYDVKM. The CDR3 runs to 14 residues. The V gene end was trimmed by 3 bases and the J gene end by 7 bases; junction bases not matched to a gene: 5. The CDR3 protein is CASSFSGAGNEQFF. The DNA for the CDR3 is TGTGCCAGCAGTTTTAGCGGGGCCGGGAATGAGCAGTTCTTC.

CDR3 coding DNA: TGTGCCAGCAGTGTTTCCCGCAGCGATGAAGCTTTCTTT. Protein product: CASSVSRSDEAFF. The rearrangement joins TRBV2 to TRBJ1-1, with D uncertain. V lost 4 bases and J lost 7, with 13 bases in between. The CDR3 extends over 13 amino acids. Germline CDR1 and CDR2: SNHLY and FYNNEI.

The table lists this clone with a few counts. CDR3 nucleotide sequence: TGTGCCAGCAGCTTAGGGACTAGCGGGAGGGAGCAGTTCTTC. Protein product: CASSLGTSGREQFF. The genes are TRBV11-2 and TRBJ2-1; TRBD2 matches at 14 bases. The ends lost 1 base at V and 10 bases at J; junction bases unmatched: 0. The CDR3 is 14 residues long. Germline V CDR1 and CDR2: SGHAT, FQNNGV.

The chain couples TRBV6-6 to TRBJ2-7, with 7 positions matching TRBD1. The germline CDR1 and CDR2 sequences are MNHNY and SVGAGI (reference sequence). V gave up 6 bases and J gave up 6 bases; unmatched junction bases: 17. The CDR3 totals 16 residues. The CDR3 DNA follows: TGTGCCAGCAGGCCTACCACAGGGGCCGTACAGCTCGAGCAGTACTTC. It translates to CASRPTTGAVQLEQYF.

The chain is built from TRBV6-2 or TRBV6-3 and TRBJ1-5; D ambiguous. The germline V and J ends were trimmed by 4 bases and 7 bases, with 11 bases remaining between them. Germline CDR1 is MNHEY and CDR2 is SVGEGT. The CDR3 spans 13 residues. The CDR3 loop is CASSSRGYQPQHF. The DNA of the CDR3 is TGTGCCAGCAGTTCGCGGGGTTACCAGCCCCAGCATTTT.